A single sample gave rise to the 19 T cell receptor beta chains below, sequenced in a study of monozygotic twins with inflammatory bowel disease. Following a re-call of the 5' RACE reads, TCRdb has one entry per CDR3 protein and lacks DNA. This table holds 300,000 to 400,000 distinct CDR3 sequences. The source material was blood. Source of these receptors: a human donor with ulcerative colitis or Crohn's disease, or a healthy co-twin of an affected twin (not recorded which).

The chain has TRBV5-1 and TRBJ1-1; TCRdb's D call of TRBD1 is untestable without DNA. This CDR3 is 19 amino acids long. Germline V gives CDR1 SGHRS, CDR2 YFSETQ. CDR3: CASSLGLFTTGRMNTEAFF.

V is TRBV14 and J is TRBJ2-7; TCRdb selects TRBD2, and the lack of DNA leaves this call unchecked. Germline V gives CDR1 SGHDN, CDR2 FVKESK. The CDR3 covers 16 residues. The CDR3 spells CASSPYRRRVSYEQYF.

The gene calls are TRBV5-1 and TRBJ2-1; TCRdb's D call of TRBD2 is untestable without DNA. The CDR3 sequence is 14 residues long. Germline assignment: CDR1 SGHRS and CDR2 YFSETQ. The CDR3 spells CASSPYSGGNEQFF.

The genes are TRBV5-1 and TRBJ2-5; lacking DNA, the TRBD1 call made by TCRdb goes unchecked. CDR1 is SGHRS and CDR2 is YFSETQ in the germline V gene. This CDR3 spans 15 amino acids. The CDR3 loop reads CASSLFGQGQETQYF.

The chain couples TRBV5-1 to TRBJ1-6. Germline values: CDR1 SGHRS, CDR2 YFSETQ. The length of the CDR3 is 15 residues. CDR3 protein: CASSLPGRHNSPLHF.

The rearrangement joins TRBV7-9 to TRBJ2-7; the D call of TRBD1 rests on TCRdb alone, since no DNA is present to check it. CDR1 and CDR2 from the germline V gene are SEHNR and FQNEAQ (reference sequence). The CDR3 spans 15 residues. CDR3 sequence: CASSWPGQPSYEQYF.

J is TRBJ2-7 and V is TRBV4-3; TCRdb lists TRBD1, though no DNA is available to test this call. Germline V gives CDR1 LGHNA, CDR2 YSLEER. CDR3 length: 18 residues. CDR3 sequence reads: CASSQDSPPRGISYEQYF.

CDR3: CSAFDRDRGNYEQYF. The chain combines TRBV20-1 with TRBJ2-7; with no DNA, the TCRdb D assignment of TRBD1 cannot be verified. The CDR3 totals 15 residues. Germline V gene lookup returns CDR1 DFQATT and CDR2 SNEGSKA (reference sequence).

CDR3 sequence reads: CASSQDGQYNQPQHF. The chain couples TRBV4-3 to TRBJ1-5. The CDR3 loop spans 15 amino acids. Germline loops: CDR1 LGHNA, CDR2 YSLEER.

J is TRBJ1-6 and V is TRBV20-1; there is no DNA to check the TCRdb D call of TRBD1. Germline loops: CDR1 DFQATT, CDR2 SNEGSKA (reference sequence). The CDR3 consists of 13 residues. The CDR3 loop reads CSVGLGDPSPLHF.

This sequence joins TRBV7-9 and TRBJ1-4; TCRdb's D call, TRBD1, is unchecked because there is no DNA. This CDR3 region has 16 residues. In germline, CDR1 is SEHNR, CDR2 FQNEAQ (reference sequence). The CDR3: CASSQPVGRGNEKLFF.

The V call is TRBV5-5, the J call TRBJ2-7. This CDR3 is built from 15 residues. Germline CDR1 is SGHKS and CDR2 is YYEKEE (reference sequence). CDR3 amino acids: CASSLRSNGSYEQYF.

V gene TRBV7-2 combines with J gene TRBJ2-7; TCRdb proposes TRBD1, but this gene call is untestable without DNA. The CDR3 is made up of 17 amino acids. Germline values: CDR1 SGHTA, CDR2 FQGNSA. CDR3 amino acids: CASSLEYVAAPSREQYF.

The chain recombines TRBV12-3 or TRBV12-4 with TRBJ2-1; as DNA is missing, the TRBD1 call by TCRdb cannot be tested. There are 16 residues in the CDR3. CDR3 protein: CASSSPWGGIYNEQFF.

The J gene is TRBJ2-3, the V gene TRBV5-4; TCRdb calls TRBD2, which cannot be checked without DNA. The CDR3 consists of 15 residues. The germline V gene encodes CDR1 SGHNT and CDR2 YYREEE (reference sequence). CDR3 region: CASSRAGGTGDTQYF.

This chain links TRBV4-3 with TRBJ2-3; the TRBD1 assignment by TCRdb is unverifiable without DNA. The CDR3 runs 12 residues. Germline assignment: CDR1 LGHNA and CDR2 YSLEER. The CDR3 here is CASSQGGDTQYF.

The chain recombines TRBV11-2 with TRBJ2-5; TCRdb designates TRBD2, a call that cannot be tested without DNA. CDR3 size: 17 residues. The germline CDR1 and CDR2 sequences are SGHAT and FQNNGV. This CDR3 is CASSSSLAGGPTETQYF.

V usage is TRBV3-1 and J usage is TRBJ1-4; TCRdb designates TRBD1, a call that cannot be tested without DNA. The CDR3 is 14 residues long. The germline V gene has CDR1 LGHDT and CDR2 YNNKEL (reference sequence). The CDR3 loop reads CASSQGVSNEKLFF.

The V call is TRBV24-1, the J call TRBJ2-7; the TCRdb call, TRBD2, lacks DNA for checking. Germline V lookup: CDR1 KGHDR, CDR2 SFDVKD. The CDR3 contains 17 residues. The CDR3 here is CATSEGGSGATNYEQYF.